The 26 T cell receptor beta chains given below trace back to one sample, sequenced in a study of blood T cell repertoires in COVID-19. The data were produced by immunoSEQ multiplex PCR, yet TCRdb's version contains in-frame clones alone and is incomplete. The sample shows fewer than 90,000 clones, 90% to 95% of them seen only once. The sequenced sample consisted of peripheral blood. The receptors originated from a human donor with active COVID-19. The donor label of this sample is uncertain.

The rearrangement uses TRBV6-5 and TRBJ1-4, with D perhaps matching TRBD1 (6 bases). This CDR3 is built from 14 residues. From germline, CDR1 is MNHEY and CDR2 SVGAGI. Trimming removed 5 bases from V and 0 bases from J, with 7 bases in between. In DNA, the CDR3 is TGTGCCAGCAGTCGGACAGCAACTAATGAAAAACTGTTTTTT. Residues: CASSRTATNEKLFF.

The rearrangement joins TRBV7-2 to TRBJ2-5; D is undetermined. This CDR3 comprises 11 residues. CDR1 is SGHTA and CDR2 is FQGNSA in the germline V gene. V lost 5 bases to trimming and J lost 10 bases, with 11 bases between them. The CDR3 DNA reads as TGTGCCAGCAGCCGCCAAGAGGACCAGTACTTC. Amino acid sequence: CASSRQEDQYF.

The rearrangement uses TRBV24-1 and TRBJ2-5; 10 nucleotides line up with TRBD2. Germline-derived CDR1 and CDR2 are KGHDR and SFDVKD. The CDR3 is 17 residues long. V lost 1 base and J lost 4; bases outside the gene matches: 8. This chain's CDR3 is CATSDFMPSGRRETQYF. DNA of the CDR3: TGTGCCACCAGTGATTTTATGCCTAGCGGGAGAAGAGAGACCCAGTACTTC.

The chain employs TRBV28 and TRBJ2-7; TRBD2 matches 7 bases. Germline assignment: CDR1 MDHEN and CDR2 SYDVKM. The ends lost 1 base at V and 0 bases at J; junction bases unmatched: 9. The CDR3 covers 17 residues. The CDR3 DNA follows: TGTGCCAGCAGTTTATCCCCGGGGAGGGCGAGCTCCTACGAGCAGTACTTC. This sequence encodes CASSLSPGRASSYEQYF. The whole variable domain, remainder taken from reference TRBV28 and TRBJ2-7, is DVKVTQSSRYLVKRTGEKVFLECVQDMDHENMFWYRQDPGLGLRLIYFSYDVKMKEKGDIPEGYSVSREKKERFSLILESASTNQTSMYLCASSLSPGRASSYEQYFGPGTRLTVT.

The gene calls are TRBV4-2 and TRBJ1-5; D not resolved. The V and J ends lost 4 bases and 0 bases respectively, with 4 bases between them. This CDR3 spans 13 amino acids. Germline CDR1 reads LGHNA; CDR2 reads YNFKEQ. Here the CDR3 DNA reads TGTGCCAGCAGCCTCCATAGCAATCAGCCCCAGCATTTT. Its translation is CASSLHSNQPQHF.

The CDR3 DNA follows: TGTGCCAGCTCCCCGACTAGCACCTACGAGCAGTACTTC. It is translated as CASSPTSTYEQYF. This chain uses TRBV18 with TRBJ2-7; 7 bases align to TRBD2. This CDR3 has 13 residues. The ends lost 6 bases at V and 2 bases at J; junction bases unmatched: 4. The germline V gene encodes CDR1 KGHSH and CDR2 LQKENI.

The V and J genes are TRBV19 and TRBJ1-5; a possible D gene is TRBD1 (5 bases). Germline V gene lookup returns CDR1 LNHDA and CDR2 SQIVND (reference sequence). The V and J ends lost 2 bases and 5 bases respectively, with 10 bases between them. CDR3 size: 14 residues. The CDR3 DNA is TGTGCCAGTAGTATATTGACAGCCTATCAGCCCCAGCATTTT. Its protein product is CASSILTAYQPQHF.

The genes are TRBV5-1 and TRBJ2-3; unclear D gene. CDR3 size: 15 residues. The germline V and J ends were trimmed by 0 bases and 0 bases, with 8 bases remaining between them. From germline, CDR1 is SGHRS and CDR2 YFSETQ. CDR3 DNA: TGCGCCAGCAGCTTGGACAGAACGAGCACAGATACGCAGTATTTT. The encoded protein is CASSLDRTSTDTQYF. Full variable domain (missing parts from reference TRBV5-1 and TRBJ2-3): KAGVTQTPRYLIKTRGQQVTLSCSPISGHRSVSWYQQTPGQGLQFLFEYFSETQRNKGNFPGRFSGRQFSNSRSEMNVSTLELGDSALYLCASSLDRTSTDTQYFGPGTRLTVL.

The chain joins TRBV24-1 to TRBJ2-7, with a tentative D call TRBD1 (6 bases). V lost 4 bases, J lost 9 bases, and 15 bases lay in between. Germline CDR1 is KGHDR and CDR2 is SFDVKD. The CDR3 runs 13 residues. The CDR3 bases are TGTGCCACCAGTGAGCCAGGGGCCCCGGGGCAGTACTTC. Translation gives CATSEPGAPGQYF.

V usage is TRBV10-3 and J usage is TRBJ2-7; the D gene is possibly TRBD1 (6 bases). CDR1 and CDR2 from the germline V gene are ENHRY and SYGVKD. The length of the CDR3 is 15 residues. With 6 bases removed from V and 3 bases from J, the gap between germline ends came to 18 bases. CDR3 sequence reads: CAIRGRDTRIYEQYF. The DNA for the CDR3 is TGTGCCATCAGGGGCCGGGACACTCGGATCTACGAGCAGTACTTC.

The chain couples TRBV7-9 to TRBJ2-2, with TRBD2 as a possible D gene (5 bases). The CDR3 is made up of 14 amino acids. CDR1 is SEHNR and CDR2 is FQNEAQ in the germline V gene (reference sequence). Deletions cut 10 bases from V and 1 base from J, with 13 bases between. The CDR3 loop is CATPRGRNTGELFF. CDR3 bases: TGTGCCACCCCTCGTGGGAGGAACACCGGGGAGCTGTTTTTT. Looking up the rest from reference TRBV7-9 and TRBJ2-2 gives the full variable domain: DTGVSQNPRHKITKRGQNVTFRCDPISEHNRLYWYRQTLGQGPEFLTYFQNEAQLEKSRLLSDRFSAERPKGSFSTLEIQRTEQGDSAMYLCATPRGRNTGELFFGEGSRLTVL.

The rearrangement uses TRBV5-6 and TRBJ2-5; TRBD1 matches at 8 bases. Germline-derived CDR1 and CDR2 are SGHDT and YYEEEE. V lost 3 bases to trimming and J lost 4 bases; unmatched junction nucleotides: 5. This CDR3 has 14 residues. CDR3 DNA: TGTGCCAGCAGCTGGGAGGACAGGGTAGAGACCCAGTACTTC. Amino acid sequence: CASSWEDRVETQYF. Filled out from reference TRBV5-6 and TRBJ2-5, the complete variable domain reads DAGVTQSPTHLIKTRGQQVTLRCSPKSGHDTVSWYQQALGQGPQFIFQYYEEEERQRGNFPDRFSGHQFPNYSSELNVNALLLGDSALYLCASSWEDRVETQYFGPGTRLLVL.

V usage is TRBV2 and J usage is TRBJ2-1; weak D call: TRBD2 (6 bases). Trimming pared 7 bases from V and 8 bases from J, leaving 18 bases between. The CDR3 sequence is 14 residues long. Germline V gives CDR1 SNHLY, CDR2 FYNNEI. In DNA, the CDR3 is TGTGCCAGCACCCCGGGGGAGGATGGGTATGAGCAGTTCTTC. It yields the protein CASTPGEDGYEQFF.

The chain combines TRBV28 with TRBJ1-2, with D uncertain. Germline CDR1 reads MDHEN; CDR2 reads SYDVKM. The V gene lost 6 bases and the J gene lost 8 bases, with 22 bases spanning the gap. CDR3 length: 15 amino acids. CDR3 DNA sequence: TGTGCCAGCAGACCACCCACCGGGCCCCGAGGGGGCTACACCTTC. It translates to CASRPPTGPRGGYTF.

The CDR3, as DNA: TGTGCCAGCAGTTACTATAGGGGGAATGGCTACACCTTC. Translated: CASSYYRGNGYTF. This chain uses TRBV6-2 or TRBV6-3 with TRBJ1-2; maybe TRBD1 (6 bases). Germline V gene sequence: CDR1 MNHEY, CDR2 SVGEGT. The CDR3 runs to 13 residues. Deletions cut 1 base from V and 6 bases from J, with 9 bases between.

This chain uses TRBV14 with TRBJ1-2, with D possibly being TRBD1 (6 bases). Germline V gives CDR1 SGHDN, CDR2 FVKESK. This CDR3 comprises 15 residues. V lost 0 bases to trimming and J lost 5 bases, with 13 bases between them. This CDR3 reads CASSQDSGQSYGYTF. The CDR3 bases are TGTGCCAGCAGCCAAGATTCAGGACAGTCGTATGGCTACACCTTC.

This chain links TRBV28 with TRBJ2-2, with 7 nucleotides matching TRBD1. V was clipped by 5 bases and J by 2 bases; unmatched bases: 8. Per the germline V gene, CDR1 is MDHEN and CDR2 is SYDVKM. The CDR3 has 16 amino acids. In DNA, the CDR3 is TGTGCCAGCAGTGATCCCGACAGGGATAACACCGGGGAGCTGTTTTTT. Translation: CASSDPDRDNTGELFF.

This sequence joins TRBV11-3 and TRBJ2-1, with D tentatively TRBD1 (5 bases). This CDR3 is 14 amino acids long. The germline V gene encodes CDR1 SGHNT and CDR2 YENEEA. V lost 0 bases and J 7 bases, leaving 10 bases between the germline ends. DNA for the CDR3: TGTGCCAGCAGCTTAGATCGTGGGGCAAATGAGCAGTTCTTC. Its translation is CASSLDRGANEQFF.

CDR3 in DNA: TGTGCCACCAGTGACGCTGCGGACAGGGAGGGAACAGATACGCAGTATTTT. It is translated as CATSDAADREGTDTQYF. The V and J genes are TRBV24-1 and TRBJ2-3; the D gene is possibly TRBD1 (8 bases). Between the trimmed V and J ends, which lost 4 bases and 3 bases, there was a span of 19 bases. The length of the CDR3 is 17 residues. The germline V gene encodes CDR1 KGHDR and CDR2 SFDVKD.

The chain joins TRBV6-4 to TRBJ2-1; 9 nucleotides line up with TRBD2. Germline-derived CDR1 and CDR2 are MRHNA and SNTAGT. The CDR3 runs to 15 residues. J lost 7 bases, V lost 5 bases, and 9 bases had no gene match. The CDR3 loop is CASSPGLAGSNEQFF. The CDR3 region has the DNA TGTGCCAGCAGTCCTGGGCTAGCGGGATCGAATGAGCAGTTCTTC.

This clone is a singleton in its sample. V usage is TRBV5-4 and J usage is TRBJ1-2; D is possibly TRBD1 (6 bases). V was pared by 4 bases and J by 0 bases, with 10 bases between. In germline, CDR1 is SGHNT, CDR2 YYREEE (reference sequence). This CDR3 contains 14 residues. CDR3 region: CASSSTGTNYGYTF. The CDR3 DNA reads as TGTGCCAGCAGCAGCACAGGGACTAACTATGGCTACACCTTC.

J is TRBJ2-5 and V is TRBV7-9, with 8 bases fitting TRBD2. CDR3 size: 17 residues. V was clipped by 5 bases and J by 0 bases; unmatched bases: 11. Germline CDR1 is SEHNR and CDR2 is FQNEAQ (reference sequence). The CDR3 DNA follows: TGTGCCAGCAGCCACGCGGGGGGCGGGGGTTACCAAGAGACCCAGTACTTC. Protein sequence: CASSHAGGGGYQETQYF.

The gene calls are TRBV20-1 and TRBJ2-7, with a weak D call TRBD2 (5 bases). This CDR3 comprises 11 residues. Germline assignment: CDR1 DFQATT and CDR2 SNEGSKA (reference sequence). V lost 3 bases and J 4 bases, leaving 7 bases between the germline ends. The CDR3 reads CSASRGYEQYF. In DNA form, the CDR3 reads TGCAGTGCTAGCCGGGGTTACGAGCAGTACTTC.

The chain links TRBV18 to TRBJ2-5; 7 bases line up with TRBD2. The germline V gene encodes CDR1 KGHSH and CDR2 LQKENI. CDR3 length: 15 residues. J was trimmed by 4 bases and V by 0 bases; bases with no gene match: 5. As DNA, the CDR3 is TGTGCCAGCTCACCACCAGGGAGGGAAGGAGAGACCCAGTACTTC. The encoded protein is CASSPPGREGETQYF.

The CDR3 DNA reads TGTGCCAGCAGCCAGGACAGGGGGGAGTACACCTTC. This gives the protein CASSQDRGEYTF. The chain is built from TRBV12-3 or TRBV12-4 and TRBJ1-2; 10 bases map to TRBD1. This CDR3 region has 12 residues. The V segment lost 6 bases and the J segment 11 bases; nucleotides outside the gene matches: 6.

V is TRBV11-3 and J is TRBJ1-1, with a tentative D call TRBD1 (6 bases). The CDR3 runs to 13 residues. The germline V and J ends were trimmed by 4 bases and 3 bases, with 9 bases remaining between them. From germline, CDR1 is SGHNT and CDR2 YENEEA. In DNA, the CDR3 is TGTGCCAGCAGCTCCAGGGGAGACACTGAAGCTTTCTTT. Protein product: CASSSRGDTEAFF.